This TCR beta chain is from a study of CXCR3-negative and CXCR3-positive naive CD8 T cells. General observations from the study: Most assays used freshly isolated PBMCs, as cryopreservation partially reduced CXCR3. A higher hydrophobicity marked the TRB CDR3s of CXCR3-positive naive cells versus CXCR3-negative naive cells. Researchers reported similar TRBV-TRBJ usage in naive CXCR3-negative and CXCR3-positive cells, though memory differed.

Details on this clonotype: Its antigen is as yet unknown.

This CDR3 is built from 15 residues. From germline, CDR1 is MDHEN and CDR2 SYDVKM. The libraries of TRB cDNA were constructed through 5' RACE using UMI labels. TCRdb reanalyzed the 5' RACE reads and collapses them to one entry per CDR3 protein, without DNA. This listing includes over 100,000 distinct CDR3 sequences. Those CD8+ T cells considered naive were CD45RO-CCR7+CD27+CD95-. V is TRBV28 and J is TRBJ2-5; no DNA is available, so the TRBD1 call from TCRdb remains unchecked. This TCR derives from a human donor in good health. Some clones in this sample may be carry-over from other donors' samples. Input material: naive CXCR3- CD8+ T cells from blood. As to subset: CD45RO-CCR7+CD27+CD95- naive CD8+ T cells lacking CXCR3 (TNR3-). CDR3 amino acids: CATRTQDRLGETQYF.